A single sample gave rise to the 24 T cell receptor beta chains below, sequenced in a study of OX40 agonist ivuxolimab in advanced cancers. TCRdb's copy holds only in-frame clones and misses some; the assay was immunoSEQ multiplex PCR. Counted here are about 83,000 clones, roughly 80% occurring once; the ten biggest clones make up approximately 7.4%. Sample: CD4+ or CD8+ T cells sorted from blood, taken in a trial of the OX40 agonist ivuxolimab. These receptors were obtained from an adult with an advanced solid tumor such as melanoma, head and neck, liver or kidney cancer.

The V gene is TRBV11-2, the J gene TRBJ1-6; D is perhaps TRBD1 (6 bases). The CDR3 runs to 16 residues. Trimming removed 0 bases from V and 7 bases from J, with 13 bases in between. Germline CDR1 reads SGHAT; CDR2 reads FQNNGV. CDR3 sequence: CASSLDQQGMNSPLHF. DNA for the CDR3: TGTGCCAGCAGCTTAGATCAGCAGGGGATGAATTCACCCCTCCACTTT.

The V gene is TRBV7-8, the J gene TRBJ1-1; 8 bases align to TRBD1. Looked up from germline, CDR1 is SGHVS and CDR2 is FQNEAQ. J lost 0 bases, V lost 2 bases, and 2 bases had no gene match. The CDR3 has 15 residues. The DNA of the CDR3 is TGTGCCAGCAGCTTAATGACAGGGGTGAACACTGAAGCTTTCTTT. It specifies CASSLMTGVNTEAFF.

The chain is built from TRBV19 and TRBJ1-1, with 8 bases fitting TRBD1. This CDR3 comprises 16 residues. CDR1 is LNHDA, CDR2 SQIVND, per germline (reference sequence). The V segment lost 9 bases and the J segment 5 bases; nucleotides outside the gene matches: 17. The CDR3 region is CASHKGRGRGLTEAFF. The CDR3 DNA follows: TGTGCCAGCCACAAAGGCAGGGGGCGGGGGCTTACTGAAGCTTTCTTT.

J is TRBJ2-5 and V is TRBV5-6, with TRBD1 as a possible D gene (5 bases). CDR3 length: 12 residues. Per the germline V gene, CDR1 is SGHDT and CDR2 is YYEEEE. The V end was cut by 2 bases, the J end by 5 bases, with 7 bases between. The CDR3 DNA reads TGTGCCAGCAGCTTAGGGGTTGAGACCCAGTACTTC. This codes for CASSLGVETQYF.

J is TRBJ2-3 and V is TRBV6-4; tentative D call: TRBD2 (6 bases). The CDR3 has 16 residues. V was pared by 4 bases and J by 0 bases, with 14 bases between. The V gene's germline CDR1 is MRHNA and CDR2 SNTAGT. The CDR3 DNA follows: TGTGCCAGCAGTGCCGTTAGCGGAATTAGCACAGATACGCAGTATTTT. It codes for CASSAVSGISTDTQYF.

This sequence joins TRBV29-1 and TRBJ2-1, with a possible D match to TRBD1 (6 bases). V lost 4 bases and J lost 7, with 14 bases in between. Germline values: CDR1 SQVTM, CDR2 ANQGSEA. The CDR3 spans 13 residues. The CDR3 bases are TGCAGCGTTGCGCGTCAGGGGTTGAATGAGCAGTTCTTC. Amino acids: CSVARQGLNEQFF.

The chain couples TRBV21-1 to TRBJ2-5; the DNA was not compared with TRBD2, the D call given in the table. Judging by the DNA end, TRBJ2-7 fits better; the J call may be wrong. TRBV21-1 is deemed a pseudogene. The CDR3 length is 12 residues. The CDR3 coding sequence is TGTGCCAGCACTAGGAGCTCCTACGAGCAGTACTTC. Amino acids: CASTRSSYEQYF.

This clone came up a few times. J is TRBJ1-5 and V is TRBV19; no clear D gene. The germline V gene has CDR1 LNHDA and CDR2 SQIVND (reference sequence). V shed 5 bases and J shed 0 bases, with 11 bases lying between them. The CDR3 is 15 residues long. Here the CDR3 DNA reads TGTGCCAGTAGTTTTCAGCCTAATAGCAATCAGCCCCAGCATTTT. Translating it yields CASSFQPNSNQPQHF.

This clone has only a few counts. The chain employs TRBV4-2 and TRBJ2-1; weak D call: TRBD1 (6 bases). This CDR3 region has 16 residues. Germline V lookup: CDR1 LGHNA, CDR2 YNFKEQ. V was clipped by 1 base and J by 5 bases, with 15 bases between them. Written as DNA, the CDR3 is TGTGCCAGCAGCCAAGGGGCAGGGGCCCTAGACAATGAGCAGTTCTTC. Amino acid sequence: CASSQGAGALDNEQFF.

V usage is TRBV5-1 and J usage is TRBJ1-2; 11 nucleotides line up with TRBD1. The CDR3 runs 17 residues. The germline gives CDR1 SGHRS, CDR2 YFSETQ. Germline trimming cut 4 bases from V and 1 base from J; bases unmatched to any gene: 9. The CDR3 DNA sequence: TGCGCCAGCAGCCCAGGACAGGGGGCAATGGGTAACTATGGCTACACCTTC. Translating it yields CASSPGQGAMGNYGYTF.

V gene TRBV7-3 combines with J gene TRBJ2-6; 7 bases map to TRBD1. Germline CDR1 is SGHTA and CDR2 is FQGTGA. The CDR3 consists of 16 residues. V dropped 2 bases and J dropped 4; count of bases not matched to a gene: 5. For the CDR3, the DNA is TGTGCCAGCAGCTTATCTACAGGGGCCGGGGCCAACGTCCTGACTTTC. Its protein product is CASSLSTGAGANVLTF.

The V and J genes are TRBV30 and TRBJ2-7; 7 bases align to TRBD1. This CDR3 spans 14 amino acids. Trimming took 2 bases from V and 4 from J; bases not matched to a gene: 8. CDR1 is GTSNPN, CDR2 SVGIG, per germline (reference sequence). In DNA form, the CDR3 reads TGTGCCTGGAGTCCGACAGGGTGGAGGTACGAGCAGTACTTC. It codes for CAWSPTGWRYEQYF.

This clone was seen only a few times. The junction shows a germline mismatch at one end, possibly a read error. The chain couples TRBV7-2 to TRBJ2-7; D may be TRBD2 (5 bases). Germline values: CDR1 SGHTA, CDR2 FQGNSA. This CDR3 has 12 residues. The CDR3 nucleotides read TGTGCCAGCAGCCCAGAGAGGGCACCCCGACACTTC. Encoded protein: CASSPERAPRHF.

The chain recombines TRBV9 with TRBJ2-5, with a possible D match to TRBD2 (6 bases). There are 18 residues in the CDR3. Germline V lookup: CDR1 SGDLS, CDR2 YYNGEE. The V end lost 0 bases, the J end lost 2 bases, and 20 bases lay between the germline ends. The CDR3 reads CASSVVAAGGGPQETQYF. The CDR3 nucleotides read TGTGCCAGCAGCGTAGTAGCAGCAGGAGGAGGGCCACAAGAGACCCAGTACTTC. The full variable domain, with the rest looked up from reference TRBV9 and TRBJ2-5, is DSGVTQTPKHLITATGQRVTLRCSPRSGDLSVYWYQQSLDQGLQFLIQYYNGEERAKGNILERFSAQQFPDLHSELNLSSLELGDSALYFCASSVVAAGGGPQETQYFGPGTRLLVL.

This chain uses TRBV30 with TRBJ1-1, with D hard to call. Germline CDR1 reads GTSNPN; CDR2 reads SVGIG (reference sequence). With 5 bases removed from V and 1 base from J, the gap between germline ends came to 8 bases. CDR3 length: 12 amino acids. The CDR3 nucleotides are TGTGCCTGGGATAAACGGAACACTGAAGCTTTCTTT. This codes for CAWDKRNTEAFF.

This sequence joins TRBV7-2 and TRBJ2-1, with 7 bases identical to TRBD1. The CDR3 runs to 16 residues. The V gene end was trimmed by 1 base and the J gene end by 5 bases; junction bases not matched to a gene: 8. Germline V gene sequence: CDR1 SGHTA, CDR2 FQGNSA. CDR3 loop: CASSLVGQAVNNEQFF. The CDR3 nucleotides read TGTGCCAGCAGCTTAGTTGGACAGGCAGTGAACAATGAGCAGTTCTTC. The full variable domain, in which reference TRBV7-2 and TRBJ2-1 provide the parts outside the CDR3, is GAGVSQSPSNKVTEKGKDVELRCDPISGHTALYWYRQSLGQGLEFLIYFQGNSAPDKSGLPSDRFSAERTGGSVSTLTIQRTQQEDSAVYLCASSLVGQAVNNEQFFGPGTRLTVL.

The chain carries TRBV11-3 and TRBJ2-3; D may be TRBD2 (7 bases). The CDR3 spans 18 residues. The germline gives CDR1 SGHNT, CDR2 YENEEA. The V end was cut by 1 base, the J end by 2 bases, with 19 bases between. CDR3 sequence: CASSLGVGGRGDTDTQYF. The CDR3 bases are TGTGCCAGCAGCTTAGGAGTCGGGGGGCGAGGGGACACAGATACGCAGTATTTT.

On this clone itself: The same CDR3 is also encoded by other DNA sequences in this sample. The V gene is TRBV30, the J gene TRBJ1-5; no reliable D call. From germline, CDR1 is GTSNPN and CDR2 SVGIG (reference sequence). The CDR3 covers 13 residues. V dropped 3 bases and J dropped 0 bases, with 6 bases sitting between them. The CDR3 nucleotides are TGTGCCTGGAGCCTAGATAGCAATCAGCCCCAGCATTTT. Amino acid sequence: CAWSLDSNQPQHF.

This chain links TRBV7-3 with TRBJ2-3; D is possibly TRBD1 (6 bases). CDR3 length equals 14 residues. Per germline, CDR1 SGHTA and CDR2 FQGTGA. Trimming took 5 bases from V and 4 from J, leaving 13 bases between them. CDR3 protein: CASSQQGWADTQYF. The CDR3, as DNA: TGTGCCAGCAGCCAGCAGGGGTGGGCAGATACGCAGTATTTT.

This clone was observed once. The chain couples TRBV16 to TRBJ2-4; 8 nucleotides line up with TRBD1. Germline assignment: CDR1 KGHSY and CDR2 FQNENV. CDR3 length: 15 amino acids. J was trimmed by 10 bases and V by 4 bases; bases with no gene match: 12. The CDR3 protein is CASSPGTGVSTIQYF. The CDR3 DNA follows: TGTGCCAGCAGCCCCGGGACAGGTGTATCTACTATTCAGTACTTC.

The chain recombines TRBV4-1 with TRBJ1-5; a possible D gene is TRBD1 (5 bases). The CDR3 spans 15 residues. Germline CDR1 and CDR2: MGHRA and YSYEKL. Trimming shortened V by 4 bases and J by 3 bases, and 13 bases separated the two germline ends. The CDR3 sequence: CASSLREGFNQPQHF. The DNA of the CDR3 is TGCGCCAGCAGCCTCAGGGAGGGGTTCAATCAGCCCCAGCATTTT.

Only one count was recorded for this clone. The rearrangement uses TRBV27 and TRBJ2-3, with 10 bases identical to TRBD2. Trimming at V came to 2 bases and at J to 0 bases, leaving 5 bases not matched to a gene. The CDR3 covers 17 residues. The V gene's germline CDR1 is MNHEY and CDR2 SMNVEV (reference sequence). This CDR3 reads CASSLLAGALSTDTQYF. DNA of the CDR3: TGTGCCAGCAGTTTACTAGCGGGGGCCCTTAGCACAGATACGCAGTATTTT.

The chain couples TRBV5-1 to TRBJ2-1; 12 bases are a match to TRBD2. From germline, CDR1 is SGHRS and CDR2 YFSETQ. This CDR3 has 14 amino acids. The trim removed 4 bases at V and 5 bases at J, leaving 1 base unmatched. CDR3 loop: CASSRTSGNNEQFF. CDR3 DNA: TGCGCCAGCAGCCGGACTAGCGGGAACAATGAGCAGTTCTTC.

The chain recombines TRBV29-1 with TRBJ1-1, with D possibly matching TRBD1 (5 bases). V shed 6 bases and J shed 11 bases, with 19 bases lying between them. The CDR3 has 12 amino acids. The V gene's germline CDR1 is SQVTM and CDR2 ANQGSEA. This chain's CDR3 is CSVDAISRGAFF. The DNA for the CDR3 is TGCAGCGTCGACGCTATATCCCGGGGGGCTTTCTTT.